These 26 T cell receptor beta chains were all obtained from the same sample, sequenced in a study of OX40 agonist ivuxolimab in advanced cancers. Only in-frame clones appear in the TCRdb table, and some are missing; sequencing was by immunoSEQ multiplex PCR. The profile shows 45,000 to 60,000 clones, approximately 87% of them singletons. Source: CD4+ or CD8+ T cells sorted from blood, taken in a trial of the OX40 agonist ivuxolimab. The receptors were sampled from an adult with an advanced solid tumor such as melanoma, head and neck, liver or kidney cancer.

The CDR3 loop is CASSTPGHPYEQYF. CDR3 in DNA: TGCGCCAGCAGCACCCCGGGACACCCCTACGAGCAGTACTTC. The chain recombines TRBV5-1 with TRBJ2-7, with a tentative D call TRBD1 (6 bases). Germline CDR1 reads SGHRS; CDR2 reads YFSETQ. The CDR3 contains 14 residues. V lost 4 bases and J lost 2, with 13 bases in between.

This clone was recorded only once. The rearrangement uses TRBV18 and TRBJ1-5; 8 nucleotides line up with TRBD1. CDR3 length equals 16 residues. The germline CDR1 and CDR2 sequences are KGHSH and LQKENI. V lost 3 bases to trimming and J lost 4 bases; unmatched junction nucleotides: 8. The DNA for the CDR3 is TGTGCCAGCTCACCCGGGACAGGACTAACAAATCAGCCCCAGCATTTT. Translated: CASSPGTGLTNQPQHF. Complete variable domain (other parts from reference TRBV18 and TRBJ1-5): NAGVMQNPRHLVRRRGQEARLRCSPMKGHSHVYWYRQLPEEGLKFMVYLQKENIIDESGMPKERFSAEFPKEGPSILRIQQVVRGDSAAYFCASSPGTGLTNQPQHFGDGTRLSIL.

This clone was recorded only once. The chain recombines TRBV9 with TRBJ2-5; 9 bases match TRBD1. Germline lookup yields CDR1 SGDLS and CDR2 YYNGEE. This CDR3 region has 16 residues. V shed 2 bases, J shed 1 base, and the junction held 6 bases outside the gene matches. The DNA of the CDR3 is TGTGCCAGCAGCGTCGGGACAGGGTCGATCCAAGAGACCCAGTACTTC. It is translated as CASSVGTGSIQETQYF.

DNA of the CDR3: TGTGCCAGCAGCGTAGAGTTGAGGCTCGGCACAGATACGCAGTATTTT. This translates into CASSVELRLGTDTQYF. The rearrangement links TRBV9 to TRBJ2-3; D gene uncertain. The V gene's germline CDR1 is SGDLS and CDR2 YYNGEE. The CDR3 is 16 residues long. Trimming shortened V by 0 bases and J by 1 base, and 12 bases separated the two germline ends.

This clone came up a few times. The J gene is TRBJ1-2, the V gene TRBV5-1; D is undetermined. The CDR3 spans 11 residues. CDR1 SGHRS and CDR2 YFSETQ come from the germline V gene. V lost 5 bases and J lost 3, with 5 bases in between. CDR3 nucleotide sequence: TGCGCCAGCAGTCTAGACTATGGCTACACCTTC. Its translation is CASSLDYGYTF.

The chain recombines TRBV6-1 with TRBJ2-1, with D uncertain. The V end was cut by 3 bases, the J end by 2 bases, with 8 bases between. The germline V gene has CDR1 MNHNS and CDR2 SASEGT. The CDR3 consists of 14 residues. For the CDR3, the DNA is TGTGCCAGCAGTGATACGTGGGCCTACAATGAGCAGTTCTTC. This translates into CASSDTWAYNEQFF.

This chain's CDR3 is CASSWGTSGVYTDTQYF. CDR3 DNA: TGCGCCAGCAGCTGGGGGACTAGCGGGGTCTACACAGATACGCAGTATTTT. V and J are TRBV5-1 and TRBJ2-3, with 13 bases identical to TRBD2. This CDR3 has 17 amino acids. Germline-derived CDR1 and CDR2 are SGHRS and YFSETQ. V lost 3 bases, J lost 2 bases, and 6 bases stayed unmatched.

This chain joins TRBV9 and TRBJ2-4; the match to TRBD1 covers 7 bases. This CDR3 contains 15 residues. The germline gives CDR1 SGDLS, CDR2 YYNGEE. Trimming removed 2 bases from V and 9 bases from J; junction bases left unmatched: 11. This CDR3 is CASSVRASAGGIQYF. CDR3 DNA sequence: TGTGCCAGCAGCGTGCGGGCCTCGGCAGGGGGCATTCAGTACTTC.

The genes are TRBV11-3 and TRBJ2-1; D is unclear. The V end was cut by 2 bases, the J end by 6 bases, with 5 bases between. Germline values: CDR1 SGHNT, CDR2 YENEEA. The CDR3 contains 12 residues. CDR3 in DNA: TGTGCCAGCAGCTTAAACGGCAATGAGCAGTTCTTC. Translated, it gives CASSLNGNEQFF.

The chain links TRBV5-4 to TRBJ1-1; weak D call: TRBD1 (6 bases). The germline gives CDR1 SGHNT, CDR2 YYREEE (reference sequence). The CDR3 is 14 amino acids. V was clipped by 0 bases and J by 8 bases, with 14 bases between them. Here the CDR3 reads CASSLVQGPVEAFF. Here the CDR3 DNA reads TGTGCCAGCAGCTTGGTTCAGGGGCCAGTAGAAGCTTTCTTT.

The CDR3 coding sequence is TGTGCCAGTAGTATGGACTCCAGCAATCAGCCCCAGCATTTT. It codes for CASSMDSSNQPQHF. This chain links TRBV19 with TRBJ1-5; D remains unclear. CDR3 length equals 14 residues. The germline CDR1 and CDR2 sequences are LNHDA and SQIVND (reference sequence). Trimming stripped 3 bases from V and 1 base from J, with 7 bases between.

This chain uses TRBV6-4 with TRBJ1-1; maybe TRBD1 (5 bases). V was cut by 6 bases and J by 1 base, with 12 bases left in between. This CDR3 comprises 14 residues. Per the germline V gene, CDR1 is MRHNA and CDR2 is SNTAGT. The chain's CDR3 is CASRAMRGNTEAFF. The DNA for the CDR3 is TGTGCCAGCAGGGCAATGAGGGGGAACACTGAAGCTTTCTTT.

J is TRBJ1-6 and V is TRBV30; D unresolved. The CDR3 length is 15 residues. The ends were cut back, 0 bases at V and 3 bases at J, with 9 bases in the middle. Looked up from germline, CDR1 is GTSNPN and CDR2 is SVGIG (reference sequence). CDR3: CAWSVGRNYNSPLHF. The CDR3 nucleotides are TGTGCCTGGAGTGTAGGACGGAACTATAATTCACCCCTCCACTTT.

This rearrangement joins TRBV28 to TRBJ1-1, with TRBD1 matching over 11 bases. The CDR3 sequence is 14 residues long. Germline V gives CDR1 MDHEN, CDR2 SYDVKM. V shed 10 bases and J 3 bases; nucleotides not matched to a gene: 7. CDR3 region: CATDRGRFDTEAFF. The CDR3 nucleotides are TGTGCCACGGACAGGGGGCGGTTTGACACTGAAGCTTTCTTT.

V is TRBV10-1 and J is TRBJ1-1; D is unclear. CDR1 WNHNN and CDR2 SYGVQD come from the germline V gene (reference sequence). The CDR3 has 14 amino acids. The V and J ends lost 3 bases and 1 base respectively, with 9 bases between them. The CDR3 loop reads CASSDGVWNTEAFF. The CDR3 coding sequence is TGCGCCAGCAGTGACGGGGTTTGGAACACTGAAGCTTTCTTT.

The chain carries TRBV6-5 and TRBJ1-1; 7 bases line up with TRBD1. The trim removed 4 bases at V and 1 base at J, leaving 3 bases unmatched. The CDR3 sequence is 14 residues long. Germline loops: CDR1 MNHEY, CDR2 SVGAGI. CDR3 region: CASSFDRANTEAFF. CDR3 DNA: TGTGCCAGCAGTTTCGACAGGGCGAACACTGAAGCTTTCTTT.

The chain joins TRBV4-1 to TRBJ2-1, with D tentatively TRBD1 (6 bases). V shed 2 bases and J shed 4 bases, with 12 bases lying between them. Germline V gene sequence: CDR1 MGHRA, CDR2 YSYEKL. The length of the CDR3 is 15 residues. CDR3 in DNA: TGCGCCAGCAGCCAATACCGGGACACATACAATGAGCAGTTCTTC. The encoded protein is CASSQYRDTYNEQFF.

V usage is TRBV5-1 and J usage is TRBJ1-1; 9 positions match TRBD1. The CDR3 runs to 15 residues. V lost 4 bases, J lost 4 bases, and 8 bases stayed unmatched. Germline loops: CDR1 SGHRS, CDR2 YFSETQ. CDR3 in amino acids: CASSTRQGGATEAFF. The CDR3 nucleotides read TGCGCCAGCAGCACCCGACAGGGGGGGGCCACTGAAGCTTTCTTT.

This chain connects TRBV2 to TRBJ2-2, with 7 bases fitting TRBD2. This CDR3 region has 14 residues. From germline, CDR1 is SNHLY and CDR2 FYNNEI. J was trimmed by 4 bases and V by 8 bases; bases with no gene match: 7. This CDR3 is CASQERGITGELFF. The CDR3 coding sequence is TGTGCCAGCCAGGAGCGGGGTATCACCGGGGAGCTGTTTTTT.

The chain couples TRBV2 to TRBJ1-2; 12 nucleotides line up with TRBD1. The CDR3 spans 14 residues. Trimming removed 6 bases from V and 8 bases from J; junction bases left unmatched: 7. From germline, CDR1 is SNHLY and CDR2 FYNNEI. This chain's CDR3 is CASRMTGTGGGYTF. CDR3 bases: TGTGCCAGCAGAATGACCGGGACAGGGGGCGGCTACACCTTC. Together with reference TRBV2 and TRBJ1-2, the CDR3 gives the full variable domain: EPEVTQTPSHQVTQMGQEVILRCVPISNHLYFYWYRQILGQKVEFLVSFYNNEISEKSEIFDDQFSVERPDGSNFTLKIRSTKLEDSAMYFCASRMTGTGGGYTFGSGTRLTVV.

V and J are TRBV7-6 and TRBJ1-1; no reliable D call. V was trimmed by 4 bases and J by 0 bases, leaving 6 bases between them. CDR1 and CDR2 from the germline V gene are SGHVS and FNYEAQ. The CDR3 loop spans 13 amino acids. The CDR3 DNA sequence: TGTGCCAGCAGCTCGACTATGAACACTGAAGCTTTCTTT. Protein product: CASSSTMNTEAFF.

V and J are TRBV4-1 and TRBJ1-2, with 8 bases that match TRBD1. The CDR3 is made up of 16 amino acids. Germline trimming cut 2 bases from V and 3 bases from J; bases unmatched to any gene: 8. The germline gives CDR1 MGHRA, CDR2 YSYEKL. This CDR3 reads CASSQTDDRGDYGYTF. CDR3 in DNA: TGCGCCAGCAGCCAAACTGATGACAGGGGAGACTATGGCTACACCTTC.

The chain employs TRBV11-2 and TRBJ2-3; D gene unclear. V shed 5 bases and J shed 4 bases, with 16 bases lying between them. The germline V gene encodes CDR1 SGHAT and CDR2 FQNNGV. CDR3 length equals 15 residues. CDR3 in amino acids: CASSTLMLGPDTQYF. DNA for the CDR3: TGTGCCAGCAGCACCCTCATGCTGGGTCCAGATACGCAGTATTTT.

The chain joins TRBV29-1 to TRBJ1-1, with 8 bases identical to TRBD1. Trimming cost V 8 bases and J 4 bases; bases outside gene matches: 3. The CDR3 extends over 11 amino acids. Germline CDR1 is SQVTM and CDR2 is ANQGSEA. The CDR3 DNA reads as TGCAGCACCGACAGGGGCACTGAAGCTTTCTTT. This codes for CSTDRGTEAFF.

The chain employs TRBV18 and TRBJ2-5; 8 bases align to TRBD2. The DNA end lines up better with TRBJ2-7; the J call may be wrong. Germline values: CDR1 KGHSH, CDR2 LQKENI. The CDR3 covers 14 residues. CDR3 coding DNA: TGTGCCAGCTCCTCCGGGGGGGCGATCTACGAGCAGTACTTC. Its protein is CASSSGGAIYEQYF.

This clone occurred a few times. The V gene is TRBV2, the J gene TRBJ1-2; 7 nucleotides align to TRBD1. With 6 bases clipped from V and 8 bases from J, the junction kept 6 bases outside the gene matches. This CDR3 spans 12 amino acids. From germline, CDR1 is SNHLY and CDR2 FYNNEI. The CDR3 bases are TGTGCCAGCAGCTTGACAGGGCACGGCTACACCTTC. Its protein is CASSLTGHGYTF.